These T cell receptor beta chains were read from a single sample in a study of Ad26.COV2.S vaccination and SARS-CoV-2 variants. TCRdb's copy holds only in-frame clones and misses some; the assay was immunoSEQ multiplex PCR. The table records some 480,000 clones, around nine tenths of them present only once. The sample here was peripheral blood, taken in a trial of Ad26.COV2.S vaccine versus placebo. The source is a person aged 18-60 years who received the Ad26.COV2.S COVID-19 vaccine or a placebo. Each CDR3 is given without its conserved first and last residue.

j_call v_call cdr3_length cdr3_aa
TRBJ2-3 TRBV3-1/TRBV3-2 14 ASSQPGAFPRDTQY
TRBJ2-1 TRBV7-2 11 ASSSPGRLGQF
TRBJ2-7 TRBV27 11 ASSLSGGLEQY
TRBJ1-4 TRBV18 10 ASSPGGVTLF
TRBJ2-2 TRBV4-2 16 ASSQDRPGLAATGELF
TRBJ2-5 TRBV7-2 11 ASSLGPVETQY
TRBJ1-1 TRBV28 11 ASSLDRATEAF
TRBJ2-1 TRBV7-8 10 ASSLAGQGQF
TRBJ2-1 TRBV7-3 14 ASSLGTGTLHNEQF
TRBJ2-5 TRBV6-5 13 ASKLGPLRLETQY
TRBJ2-2 TRBV29-1 11 SVQRENTGELF
TRBJ2-7 TRBV7-9 10 ASSFPGTQQY
TRBJ1-5 TRBV19 13 ASIYTGQPGQPQH
TRBJ2-5 TRBV10-3 10 AISESLKTQY
TRBJ1-2 TRBV10-3 10 AISDGLGGYT
TRBJ1-2 TRBV14 14 ASSPSDRPANYGYT
TRBJ2-7 TRBV11-1 13 ASSPQGTGGYEQY
TRBJ1-2 TRBV2 8 ASRGAGYT
TRBJ2-2 TRBV5-6 14 ASSPLAGGPTGELF
TRBJ2-7 TRBV24-1 11 ATSVSGRGEQY